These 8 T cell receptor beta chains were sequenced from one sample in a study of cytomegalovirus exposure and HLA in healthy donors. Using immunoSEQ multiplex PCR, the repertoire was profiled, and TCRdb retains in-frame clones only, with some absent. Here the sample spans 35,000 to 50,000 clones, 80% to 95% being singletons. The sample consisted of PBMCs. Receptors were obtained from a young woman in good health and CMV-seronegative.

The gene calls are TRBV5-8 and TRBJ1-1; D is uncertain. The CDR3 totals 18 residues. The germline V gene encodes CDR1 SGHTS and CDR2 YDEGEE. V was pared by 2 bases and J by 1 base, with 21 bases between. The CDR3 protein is CASSLRGTTIFGNTEAFF. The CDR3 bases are TGTGCCAGCAGCTTACGAGGAACTACCATCTTTGGGAACACTGAAGCTTTCTTT. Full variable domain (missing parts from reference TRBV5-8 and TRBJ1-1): EAGVTQSPTHLIKTRGQQATLRCSPISGHTSVYWYQQALGLGLQFLLWYDEGEERNRGNFPPRFSGRQFPNYSSELNVNALELEDSALYLCASSLRGTTIFGNTEAFFGQGTRLTVV.

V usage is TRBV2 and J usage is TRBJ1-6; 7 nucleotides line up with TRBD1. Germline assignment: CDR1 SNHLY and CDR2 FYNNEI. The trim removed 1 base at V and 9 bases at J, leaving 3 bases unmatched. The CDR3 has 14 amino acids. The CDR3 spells CASSEGQGFSPLHF. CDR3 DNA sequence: TGTGCCAGCAGTGAAGGACAGGGTTTTTCACCCCTCCACTTT.

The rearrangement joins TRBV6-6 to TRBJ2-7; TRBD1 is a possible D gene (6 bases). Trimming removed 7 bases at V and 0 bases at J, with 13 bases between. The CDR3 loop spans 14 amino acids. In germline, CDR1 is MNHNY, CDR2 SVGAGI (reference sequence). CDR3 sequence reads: CASMGTSGSYEQYF. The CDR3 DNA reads TGTGCCAGCATGGGGACATCTGGCTCCTACGAGCAGTACTTC.

The CDR3 DNA reads as TGTGCCATCAGTGAGTCCACGGAGGCGGCTTTCTTT. Its protein is CAISESTEAAFF. V is TRBV10-3 and J is TRBJ1-1, with no clear D. Trimming shortened V by 0 bases and J by 11 bases, and 10 bases separated the two germline ends. The germline CDR1 and CDR2 sequences are ENHRY and SYGVKD. The CDR3 totals 12 residues.

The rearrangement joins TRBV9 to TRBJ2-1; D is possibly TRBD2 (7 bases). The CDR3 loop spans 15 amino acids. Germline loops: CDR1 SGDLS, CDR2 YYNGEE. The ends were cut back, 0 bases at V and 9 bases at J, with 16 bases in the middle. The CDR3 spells CASSVEDRLASEQFF. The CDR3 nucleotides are TGTGCCAGCAGCGTAGAGGACAGACTAGCCAGTGAGCAGTTCTTC.

The CDR3 reads CASSFLEQGRYGSNQPQHF. The CDR3 DNA reads as TGTGCCAGCAGTTTCTTGGAACAGGGGAGGTACGGGAGCAATCAGCCCCAGCATTTT. The gene calls are TRBV28 and TRBJ1-5; 7 positions agree with TRBD1. V trimming: 3 bases; J trimming: 1 base; junction bases outside the gene matches: 15. Per the germline V gene, CDR1 is MDHEN and CDR2 is SYDVKM. This CDR3 has 19 amino acids.

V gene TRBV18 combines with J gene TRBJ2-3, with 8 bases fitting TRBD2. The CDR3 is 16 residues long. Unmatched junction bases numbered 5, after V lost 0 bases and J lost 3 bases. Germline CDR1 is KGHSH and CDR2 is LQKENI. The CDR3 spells CASSPPGLAHTDTQYF. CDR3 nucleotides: TGTGCCAGCTCACCACCAGGACTAGCTCATACAGATACGCAGTATTTT.

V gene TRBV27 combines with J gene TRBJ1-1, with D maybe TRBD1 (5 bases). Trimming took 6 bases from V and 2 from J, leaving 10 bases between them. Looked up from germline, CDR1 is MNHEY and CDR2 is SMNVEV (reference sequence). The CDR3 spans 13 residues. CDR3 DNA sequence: TGTGCCAGCAGGGGGGGTGGTAACACTGAAGCTTTCTTT. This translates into CASRGGGNTEAFF.